The rows below give T cell receptor beta chains drawn from one sample of a study of control samples from healthy donors and cancer patients. Sequencing used immunoSEQ multiplex PCR; TCRdb keeps in-frame clones, though not all of them. Of 120,000 or so clones in the sample, 90% to 95% were seen once. Specimen: PBMCs. These TCRs come from a man in his forties or fifties with head and neck cancer. Both conserved end residues are part of each CDR3. Fields, in order: V gene, CDR3 protein.

TRBV27 CASRNRQGNYGYTF
TRBV18 CASSPRQANYGYTF
TRBV25-1 CASSKGGNTEAFF
TRBV19 CASESGDQETQYF
TRBV6-5 CASSSQGAGELFF
TRBV2 CASKTQISGDTQYF
TRBV7-2 CASSLVLFTQYF
TRBV3-1/TRBV3-2 CASSHRGPYEQYF
TRBV6-2/TRBV6-3 CASSYPRNSPLHF
TRBV19 CASSDRGRRANVLTF
TRBV5-4 CASSRSGAGVVEGYTF
TRBV4-3 CASSQVRNSETQYF
TRBV7-9 CASSLAGGYTF
TRBV11-2 CASSLGLADTQYF
TRBV5-1 CASSLASGWPQETQYF
TRBV29-1 CSGGGETQYF
TRBV28 CASSLPGLAKNIQYF
TRBV5-8 CASNRRGGASEETQYF
TRBV15 CATSRVRGGQETQYF
TRBV18 CASSRDAQETQYF
TRBV7-6 CASSLVHRRTDTQYF
TRBV27 CASSPGTGYEQYF
TRBV9 CASSVEADSGNTIYF
TRBV9 CASSVARRGHEQFF
TRBV5-8 CASSLKGTKREQYF
TRBV30 CAWSSGAGWSGDGYTF
TRBV5-1 CASSREAYEQFF
TRBV4-1 CASSRSQGSGNTIYF
TRBV7-3 CASSLPPSEQFF
TRBV13 CASSTSGDYSYEQYF
TRBV4-3 CASSQEIGRGGGSGNTIYF
TRBV6-5 CASLEPNTYEQYF
TRBV5-6 CASSLGRQGVDNSPLHF
TRBV7-3 CASSSRGGQPQHF
TRBV28 CASSLTQGRAEAFF
TRBV5-4 CASSLAGGDYGYTF
TRBV19 CASSITGAHTGELFF
TRBV5-1 CASTLEVGRDTEAFF
TRBV14 CASSHRLATEAFF
TRBV18 CASSPYQGRNTEAFF
TRBV9 CASSPHRFSNEQYF
TRBV5-4 CASSLAPRDQETQYF
TRBV7-2 CASSLQRSASGETQYF
TRBV18 CASSRTLTGLSTGELFF
TRBV9 CASSAPLTGELFF
TRBV3-1/TRBV3-2 CASSQDIGEQYF
TRBV5-4 CASSLVRGGGGETQYF
TRBV7-9 CASSRDNYGYTF
TRBV6-5 CASRQGGDEQYF
TRBV7-9 CASSAGQGSEKLFF
TRBV11-3 CASSPGTKGLPGELFF
TRBV5-1 CASRRSEGNYGYTF
TRBV7-2 CASSLSGLANYGYTF
TRBV27 CARRGESGGLYGYTF
TRBV7-9 CASGTGGRSYTEAFF
TRBV6-1 CASSEMTSPDTQYF
TRBV5-1 CASSLTSGTYEQYF
TRBV5-1 CASSARGGDTQYF